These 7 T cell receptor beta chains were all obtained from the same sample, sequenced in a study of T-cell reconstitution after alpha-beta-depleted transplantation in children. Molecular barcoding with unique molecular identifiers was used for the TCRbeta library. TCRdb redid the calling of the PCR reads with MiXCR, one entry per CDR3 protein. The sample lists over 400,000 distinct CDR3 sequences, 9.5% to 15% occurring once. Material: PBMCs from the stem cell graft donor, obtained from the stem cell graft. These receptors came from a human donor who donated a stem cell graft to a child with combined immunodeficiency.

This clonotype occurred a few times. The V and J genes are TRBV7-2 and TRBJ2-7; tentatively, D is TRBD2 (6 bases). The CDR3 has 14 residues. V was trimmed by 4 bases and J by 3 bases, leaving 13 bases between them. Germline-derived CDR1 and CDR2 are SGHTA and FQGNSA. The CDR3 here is CASSSGLVLYEQYF. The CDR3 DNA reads TGTGCCAGCAGCTCGGGACTTGTACTCTACGAGCAGTACTTC.

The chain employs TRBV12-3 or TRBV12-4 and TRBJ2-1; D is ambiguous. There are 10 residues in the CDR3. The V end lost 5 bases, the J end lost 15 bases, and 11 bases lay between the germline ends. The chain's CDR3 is CASSGFRRFF. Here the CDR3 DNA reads TGTGCCAGCAGTGGTTTTCGGCGGTTCTTC.

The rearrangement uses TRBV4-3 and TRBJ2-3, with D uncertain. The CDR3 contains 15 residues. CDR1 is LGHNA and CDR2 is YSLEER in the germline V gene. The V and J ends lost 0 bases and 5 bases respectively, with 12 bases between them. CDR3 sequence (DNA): TGCGCCAGCAGCCAAGAAAACAGACGAGGAGATACGCAGTATTTT. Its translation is CASSQENRRGDTQYF.

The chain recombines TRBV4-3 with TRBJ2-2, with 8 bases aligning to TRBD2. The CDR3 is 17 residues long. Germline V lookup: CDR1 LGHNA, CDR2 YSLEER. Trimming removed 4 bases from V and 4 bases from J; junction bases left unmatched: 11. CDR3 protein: CASSRVRAGGSTGELFF. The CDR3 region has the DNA TGCGCCAGCAGCCGGGTCCGCGCGGGAGGTTCCACCGGGGAGCTGTTTTTT.

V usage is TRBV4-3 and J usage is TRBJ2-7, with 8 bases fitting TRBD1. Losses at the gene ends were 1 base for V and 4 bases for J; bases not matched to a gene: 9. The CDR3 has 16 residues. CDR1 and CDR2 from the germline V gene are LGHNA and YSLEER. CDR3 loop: CASSQVVTGVSYEQYF. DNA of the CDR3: TGCGCCAGCAGCCAAGTGGTGACAGGGGTCTCGTACGAGCAGTACTTC.

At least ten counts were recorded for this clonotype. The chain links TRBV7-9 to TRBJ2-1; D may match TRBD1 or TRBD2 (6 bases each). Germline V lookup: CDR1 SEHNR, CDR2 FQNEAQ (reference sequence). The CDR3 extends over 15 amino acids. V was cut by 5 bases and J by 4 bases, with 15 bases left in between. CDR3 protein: CASSPSGAVYNEQFF. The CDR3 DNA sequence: TGTGCCAGCAGCCCATCGGGGGCTGTTTACAATGAGCAGTTCTTC.

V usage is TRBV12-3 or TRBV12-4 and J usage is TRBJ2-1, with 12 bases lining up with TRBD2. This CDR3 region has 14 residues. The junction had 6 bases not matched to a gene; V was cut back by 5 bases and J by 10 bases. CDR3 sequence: CASSRLAGVGEQFF. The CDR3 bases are TGTGCCAGCAGTCGACTAGCGGGGGTCGGGGAGCAGTTCTTC.